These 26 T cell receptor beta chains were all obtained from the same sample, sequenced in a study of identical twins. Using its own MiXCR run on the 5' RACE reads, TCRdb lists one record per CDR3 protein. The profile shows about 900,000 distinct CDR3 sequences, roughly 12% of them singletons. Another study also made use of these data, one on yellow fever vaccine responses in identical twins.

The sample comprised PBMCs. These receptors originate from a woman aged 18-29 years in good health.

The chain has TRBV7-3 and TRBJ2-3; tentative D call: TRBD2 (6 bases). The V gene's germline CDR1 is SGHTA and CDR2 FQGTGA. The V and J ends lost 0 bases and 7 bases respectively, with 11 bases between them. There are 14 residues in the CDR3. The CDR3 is CASSLTGGPNTQYF. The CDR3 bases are TGTGCCAGCAGCTTAACGGGGGGACCGAATACGCAGTATTTT.

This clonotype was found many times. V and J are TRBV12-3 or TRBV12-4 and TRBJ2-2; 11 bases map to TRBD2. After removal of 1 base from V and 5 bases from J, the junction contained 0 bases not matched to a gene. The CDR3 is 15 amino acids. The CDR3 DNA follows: TGTGCCAGCAGTTTAGGGACTAGCGGGACCGGGGAGCTGTTTTTT. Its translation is CASSLGTSGTGELFF.

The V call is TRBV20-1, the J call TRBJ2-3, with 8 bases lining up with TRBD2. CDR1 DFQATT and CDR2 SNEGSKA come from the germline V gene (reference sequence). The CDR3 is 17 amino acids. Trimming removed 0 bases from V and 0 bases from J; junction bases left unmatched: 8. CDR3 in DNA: TGCAGTGCTAGAGATCCTAGCGGGCCTAAGAGCACAGATACGCAGTATTTT. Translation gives CSARDPSGPKSTDTQYF.

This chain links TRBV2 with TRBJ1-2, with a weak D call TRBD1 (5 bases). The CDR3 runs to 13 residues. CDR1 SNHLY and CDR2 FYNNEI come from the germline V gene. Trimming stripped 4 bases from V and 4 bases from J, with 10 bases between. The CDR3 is CASSGDPGYGYTF. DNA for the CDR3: TGTGCCAGCAGTGGGGACCCGGGCTATGGCTACACCTTC.

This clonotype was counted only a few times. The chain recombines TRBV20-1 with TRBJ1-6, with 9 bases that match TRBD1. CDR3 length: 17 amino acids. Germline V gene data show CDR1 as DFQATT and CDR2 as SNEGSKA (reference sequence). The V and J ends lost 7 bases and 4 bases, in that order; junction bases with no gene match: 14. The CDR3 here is CSVLDRGSGKYNSPLHF. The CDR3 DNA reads TGCAGTGTTCTCGACAGGGGGTCAGGGAAGTATAATTCACCCCTCCACTTT.

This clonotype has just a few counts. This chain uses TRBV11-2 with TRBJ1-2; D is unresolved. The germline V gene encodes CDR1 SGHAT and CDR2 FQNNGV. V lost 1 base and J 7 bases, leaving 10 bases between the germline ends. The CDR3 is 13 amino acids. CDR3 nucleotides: TGTGCCAGCAGCTTAGCTACAGATCGTGGCTACACCTTC. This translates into CASSLATDRGYTF.

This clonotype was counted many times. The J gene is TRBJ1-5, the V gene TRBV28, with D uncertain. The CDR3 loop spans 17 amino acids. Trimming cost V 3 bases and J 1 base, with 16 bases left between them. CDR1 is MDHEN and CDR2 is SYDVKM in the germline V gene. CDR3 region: CASSFEGGPLSNQPQHF. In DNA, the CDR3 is TGTGCCAGCAGTTTCGAGGGAGGACCGCTGAGCAATCAGCCCCAGCATTTT. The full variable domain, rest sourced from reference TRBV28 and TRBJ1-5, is DVKVTQSSRYLVKRTGEKVFLECVQDMDHENMFWYRQDPGLGLRLIYFSYDVKMKEKGDIPEGYSVSREKKERFSLILESASTNQTSMYLCASSFEGGPLSNQPQHFGDGTRLSIL.

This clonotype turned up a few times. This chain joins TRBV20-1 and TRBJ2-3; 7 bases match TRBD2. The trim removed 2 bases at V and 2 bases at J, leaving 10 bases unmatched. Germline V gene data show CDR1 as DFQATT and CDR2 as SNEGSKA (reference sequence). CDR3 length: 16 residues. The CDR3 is CSARRASGLYTDTQYF. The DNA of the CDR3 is TGCAGTGCTAGACGGGCTAGCGGACTATACACAGATACGCAGTATTTT.

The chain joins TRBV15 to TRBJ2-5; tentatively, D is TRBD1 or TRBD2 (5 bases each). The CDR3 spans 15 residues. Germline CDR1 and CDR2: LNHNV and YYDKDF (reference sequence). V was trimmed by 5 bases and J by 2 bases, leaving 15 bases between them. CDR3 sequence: CATSRVGGRQETQYF. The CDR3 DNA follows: TGTGCCACCAGCCGCGTTGGGGGAAGGCAAGAGACCCAGTACTTC.

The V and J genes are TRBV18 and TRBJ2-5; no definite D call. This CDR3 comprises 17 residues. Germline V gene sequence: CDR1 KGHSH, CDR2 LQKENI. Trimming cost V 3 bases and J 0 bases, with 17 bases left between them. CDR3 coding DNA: TGTGCCAGCTCACCTTTTCCCCCCCGGGCAAACCAAGAGACCCAGTACTTC. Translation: CASSPFPPRANQETQYF.

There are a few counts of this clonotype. The chain's CDR3 is CASCETAHWGYTF. The DNA of the CDR3 is TGTGCCAGCTGCGAGACAGCTCATTGGGGCTACACCTTC. J is TRBJ1-2 and V is TRBV12-3 or TRBV12-4, with D perhaps TRBD1 (5 bases). V lost 8 bases and J 8 bases, leaving 18 bases between the germline ends. CDR3 length: 13 amino acids.

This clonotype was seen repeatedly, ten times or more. The CDR3 DNA reads TGTGCCAGCCTAGGAGGGCGGAACACTGAAGCTTTCTTT. This sequence encodes CASLGGRNTEAFF. This rearrangement joins TRBV9 to TRBJ1-1; D uncertain. V lost 7 bases to trimming and J lost 1 base, with 11 bases between them. In germline, CDR1 is SGDLS, CDR2 YYNGEE. This CDR3 region has 13 residues.

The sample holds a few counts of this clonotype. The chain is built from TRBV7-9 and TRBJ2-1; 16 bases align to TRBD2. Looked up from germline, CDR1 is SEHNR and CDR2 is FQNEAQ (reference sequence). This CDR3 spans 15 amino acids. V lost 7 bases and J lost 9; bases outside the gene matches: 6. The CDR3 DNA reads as TGTGCCAGCAAGGGGACTAGCGGGGGGGCCGGTGAGCAGTTCTTC. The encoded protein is CASKGTSGGAGEQFF.

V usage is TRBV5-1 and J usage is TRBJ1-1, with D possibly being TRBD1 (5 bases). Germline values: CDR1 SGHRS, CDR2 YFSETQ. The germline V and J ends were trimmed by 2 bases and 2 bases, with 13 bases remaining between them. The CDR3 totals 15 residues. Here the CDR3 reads CASSFQGGHNTEAFF. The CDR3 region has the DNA TGCGCCAGCAGCTTCCAGGGTGGACATAACACTGAAGCTTTCTTT.

The CDR3 protein is CASSLPGRGGELFF. The CDR3, as DNA: TGTGCCAGCAGCTTACCGGGCCGGGGCGGGGAACTGTTTTTT. This chain connects TRBV7-8 to TRBJ1-4, with a tentative D call TRBD1 (5 bases). The CDR3 is 14 residues long. Trimming took off 2 bases at V and 12 bases at J, with 16 bases between the two ends. Germline V gene data show CDR1 as SGHVS and CDR2 as FQNEAQ.

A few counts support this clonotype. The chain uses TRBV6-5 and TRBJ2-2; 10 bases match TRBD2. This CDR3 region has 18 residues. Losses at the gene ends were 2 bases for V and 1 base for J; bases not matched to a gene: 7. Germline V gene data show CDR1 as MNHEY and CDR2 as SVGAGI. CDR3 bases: TGTGCCAGCAGTTACCGCCCAAGACTAGCGGGGAACACCGGGGAGCTGTTTTTT. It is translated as CASSYRPRLAGNTGELFF.

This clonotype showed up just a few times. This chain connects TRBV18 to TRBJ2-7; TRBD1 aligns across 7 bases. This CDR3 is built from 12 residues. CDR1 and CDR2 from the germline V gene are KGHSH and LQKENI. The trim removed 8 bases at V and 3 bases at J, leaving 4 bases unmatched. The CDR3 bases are TGTGCCAGCGGACAGGCCAACTACGAGCAGTACTTC. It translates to CASGQANYEQYF.

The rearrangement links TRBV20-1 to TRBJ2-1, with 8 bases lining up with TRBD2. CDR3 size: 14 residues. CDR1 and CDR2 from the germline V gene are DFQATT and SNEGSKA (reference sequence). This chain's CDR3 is CSSTSGGVRNEQFF. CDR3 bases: TGCAGCAGTACTAGCGGAGGGGTTCGGAATGAGCAGTTCTTC.

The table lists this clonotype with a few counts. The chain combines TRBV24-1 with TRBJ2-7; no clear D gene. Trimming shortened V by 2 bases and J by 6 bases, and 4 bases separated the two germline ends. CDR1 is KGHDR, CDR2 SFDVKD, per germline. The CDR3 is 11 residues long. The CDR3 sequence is CATSDSAEQYF. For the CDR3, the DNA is TGTGCCACCAGTGATTCCGCCGAGCAGTACTTC.

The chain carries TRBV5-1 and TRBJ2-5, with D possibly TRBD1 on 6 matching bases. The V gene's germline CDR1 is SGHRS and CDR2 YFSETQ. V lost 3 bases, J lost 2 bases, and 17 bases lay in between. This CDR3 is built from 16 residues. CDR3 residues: CASSSGLVRGQETQYF. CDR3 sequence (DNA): TGCGCCAGCAGCTCGGGGTTAGTGAGGGGGCAAGAGACCCAGTACTTC.

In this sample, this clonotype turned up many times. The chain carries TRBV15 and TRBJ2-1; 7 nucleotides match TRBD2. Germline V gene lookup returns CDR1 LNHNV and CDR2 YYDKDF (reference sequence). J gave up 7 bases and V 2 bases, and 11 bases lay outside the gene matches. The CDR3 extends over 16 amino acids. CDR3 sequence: CATSRTPGGSSNEQFF. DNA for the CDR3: TGTGCCACCAGCAGAACCCCTGGCGGGAGCAGTAATGAGCAGTTCTTC. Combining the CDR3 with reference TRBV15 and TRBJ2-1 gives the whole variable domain DAMVIQNPRYQVTQFGKPVTLSCSQTLNHNVMYWYQQKSSQAPKLLFHYYDKDFNNEADTPDNFQSRRPNTSFCFLDIRSPGLGDTAMYLCATSRTPGGSSNEQFFGPGTRLTVL.

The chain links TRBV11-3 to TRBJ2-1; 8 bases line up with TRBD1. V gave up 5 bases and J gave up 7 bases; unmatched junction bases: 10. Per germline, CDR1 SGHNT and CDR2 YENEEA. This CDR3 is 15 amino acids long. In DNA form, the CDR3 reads TGTGCCAGCAGCCCCGGGACAGGTATTAGAAATGAGCAGTTCTTC. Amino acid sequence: CASSPGTGIRNEQFF.

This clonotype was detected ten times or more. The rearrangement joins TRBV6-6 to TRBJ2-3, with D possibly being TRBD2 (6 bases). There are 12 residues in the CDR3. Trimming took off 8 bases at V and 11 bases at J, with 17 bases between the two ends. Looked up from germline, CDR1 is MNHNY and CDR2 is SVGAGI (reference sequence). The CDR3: CASAPGYSGQYF. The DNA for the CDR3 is TGTGCCAGCGCCCCCGGGTATAGCGGGCAGTATTTT.

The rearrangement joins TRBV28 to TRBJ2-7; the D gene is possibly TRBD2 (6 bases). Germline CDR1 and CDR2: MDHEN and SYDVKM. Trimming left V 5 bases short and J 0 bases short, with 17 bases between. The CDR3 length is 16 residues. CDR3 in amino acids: CASSPGGTRSSYEQYF. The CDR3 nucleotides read TGTGCCAGCAGTCCCGGCGGGACCCGAAGCTCCTACGAGCAGTACTTC. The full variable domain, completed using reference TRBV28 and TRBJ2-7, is DVKVTQSSRYLVKRTGEKVFLECVQDMDHENMFWYRQDPGLGLRLIYFSYDVKMKEKGDIPEGYSVSREKKERFSLILESASTNQTSMYLCASSPGGTRSSYEQYFGPGTRLTVT.

The CDR3 DNA reads as TGTGCCACCACGAAGCGACCGGAGGGAGGTGAAAAACTGTTTTTT. It is translated as CATTKRPEGGEKLFF. This chain links TRBV15 with TRBJ1-4, with no clear D. This CDR3 region has 15 residues. Germline lookup yields CDR1 LNHNV and CDR2 YYDKDF (reference sequence). V shed 7 bases and J shed 7 bases, with 19 bases lying between them. Using reference TRBV15 and TRBJ1-4 for the parts outside the CDR3, the full variable domain is DAMVIQNPRYQVTQFGKPVTLSCSQTLNHNVMYWYQQKSSQAPKLLFHYYDKDFNNEADTPDNFQSRRPNTSFCFLDIRSPGLGDTAMYLCATTKRPEGGEKLFFGSGTQLSVL.

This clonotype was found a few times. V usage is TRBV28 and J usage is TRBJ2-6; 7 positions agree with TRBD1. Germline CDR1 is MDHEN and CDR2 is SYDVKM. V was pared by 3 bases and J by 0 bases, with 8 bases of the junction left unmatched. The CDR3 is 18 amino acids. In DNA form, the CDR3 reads TGTGCCAGCAGTTTGGGGTGGGGGACAGTCTCTGGGGCCAACGTCCTGACTTTC. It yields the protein CASSLGWGTVSGANVLTF.